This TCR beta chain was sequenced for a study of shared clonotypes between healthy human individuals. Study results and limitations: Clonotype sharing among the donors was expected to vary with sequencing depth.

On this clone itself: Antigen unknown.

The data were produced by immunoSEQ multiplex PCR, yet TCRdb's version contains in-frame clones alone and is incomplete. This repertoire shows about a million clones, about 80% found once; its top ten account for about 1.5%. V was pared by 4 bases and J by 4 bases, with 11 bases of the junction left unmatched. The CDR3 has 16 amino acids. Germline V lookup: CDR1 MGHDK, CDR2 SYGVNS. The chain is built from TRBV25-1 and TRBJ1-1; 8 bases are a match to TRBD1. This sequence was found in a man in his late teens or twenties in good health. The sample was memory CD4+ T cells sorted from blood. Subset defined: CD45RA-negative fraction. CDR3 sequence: CASSATLDRGGTEAFF. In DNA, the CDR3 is TGTGCCAGCAGTGCGACCTTAGACAGGGGCGGCACTGAAGCTTTCTTT.